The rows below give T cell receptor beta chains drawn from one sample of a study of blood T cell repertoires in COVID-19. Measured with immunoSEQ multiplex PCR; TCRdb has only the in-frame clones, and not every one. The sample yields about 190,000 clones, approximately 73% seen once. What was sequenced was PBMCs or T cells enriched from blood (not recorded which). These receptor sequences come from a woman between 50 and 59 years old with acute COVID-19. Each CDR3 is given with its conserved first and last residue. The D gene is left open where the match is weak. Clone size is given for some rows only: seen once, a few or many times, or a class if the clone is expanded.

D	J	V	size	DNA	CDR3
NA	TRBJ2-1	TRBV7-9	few	TGTGCCAGCAGCTTAGCTTCTAGCGTCAATGAGCAGTTCTTC	CASSLASSVNEQFF
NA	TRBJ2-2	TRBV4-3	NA	TGCGCCAGCAGCCAAGACAGAGGGCGGGCGGGGGAGCTGTTTTTT	CASSQDRGRAGELFF
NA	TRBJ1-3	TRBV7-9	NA	TGTGCCAGCAGCTTAGCCCAGGCAAGGTCCGCTGGAAACACCATATATTTT	CASSLAQARSAGNTIYF
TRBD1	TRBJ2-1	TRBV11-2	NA	TGTGCCAGCAGCCCATACCAGGGGGTGGGCAATGAGCAGTTCTTC	CASSPYQGVGNEQFF
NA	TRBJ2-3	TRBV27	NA	TGTGCCAGCAGTTTTGGACTATCCGAAGCAGATACGCAGTATTTT	CASSFGLSEADTQYF
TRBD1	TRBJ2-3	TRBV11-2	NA	TGTGCCAGCAGCCGAGGGGGCATGGGGACAGATACGCAGTATTTT	CASSRGGMGTDTQYF
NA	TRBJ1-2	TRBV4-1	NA	TGCGCCAGCAGCCAAGATTGGCAGGTCGACTATGGCTACACCTTC	CASSQDWQVDYGYTF
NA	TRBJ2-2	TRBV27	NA	TGTGCCAGCAGTCCGGGTAGCGCGCTCGGCACCGGGGAGCTGTTTTTT	CASSPGSALGTGELFF
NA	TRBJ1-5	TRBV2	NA	TGTGCCAGCAGTGGCCAGGGTACGAACAATCAGCCCCAGCATTTT	CASSGQGTNNQPQHF
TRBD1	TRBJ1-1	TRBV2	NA	TGTGCCAGCAGCGACAGGGAAGGTGGTTACGCTGAAGCTTTCTTT	CASSDREGGYAEAFF
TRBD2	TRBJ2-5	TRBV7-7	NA	TGTGCTAGCAGCTTAGCGATAGCGGGGCAAGAGACCCAGTACTTC	CASSLAIAGQETQYF
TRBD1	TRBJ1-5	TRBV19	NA	TGTGCCAGTAGTGCAACAGGGGGCTCTCGCAATCAGCCCCAGCATTTT	CASSATGGSRNQPQHF
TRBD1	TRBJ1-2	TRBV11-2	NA	TGTGCCAGCAGCTCGTCACAGGGGGCGGGTGGCTACACCTTC	CASSSSQGAGGYTF
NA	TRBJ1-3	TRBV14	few	TGTGCCAGCAGCGTATCCCTCTCTGGAAACACCATATATTTT	CASSVSLSGNTIYF
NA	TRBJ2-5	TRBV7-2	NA	TGTGCCAGCAGCTTGGGCAGGAAAGAGACCCAGTACTTC	CASSLGRKETQYF
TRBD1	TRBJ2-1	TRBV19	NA	TGTGCCAGTAGTATTAGGGGGCTTATGTTCGATGAGCAGTTCTTC	CASSIRGLMFDEQFF
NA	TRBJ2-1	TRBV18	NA	TGTGCCAGCTCACCCTCATCAGGGGTTGGGATCTCCTACAATGAGCAGTTCTTC	CASSPSSGVGISYNEQFF
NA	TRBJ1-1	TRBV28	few	TGTGCCAGCAGCCCGGGGGGATGGATCACTGAAGCTTTCTTT	CASSPGGWITEAFF
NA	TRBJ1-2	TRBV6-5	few	TGTGCCGCTCTGGGTGGGGGCGATGGCTACACCTTC	CAALGGGDGYTF
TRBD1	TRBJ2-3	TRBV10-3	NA	TGTGCCATCAGTAAATCAGGGACAGTTACAGATACGCAGTATTTT	CAISKSGTVTDTQYF
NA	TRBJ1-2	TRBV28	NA	TGTGCCAGCAGTTTATCAGGGGCCTATGGCTACACCTTC	CASSLSGAYGYTF
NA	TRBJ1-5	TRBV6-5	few	TGTGCCAGCATAAGGGGGACCAATCAGCCCCAGCATTTT	CASIRGTNQPQHF
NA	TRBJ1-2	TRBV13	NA	TGTGCCAGCAGCTTAAGGCAGGGTGAGGATGGCTACACCTTC	CASSLRQGEDGYTF
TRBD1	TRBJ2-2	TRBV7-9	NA	TGTGCCAGCAGCGGCTCCGGGACAGGTTTTTCGAACGGGGAGCTGTTTTTT	CASSGSGTGFSNGELFF
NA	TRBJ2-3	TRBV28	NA	TGTGCCAGCAGTTTTACAGGGATCGCAGATACGCAGTATTTT	CASSFTGIADTQYF
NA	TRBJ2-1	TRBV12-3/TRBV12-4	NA	TGTGCCAGCAGTTTAGGCAGATACAATGAGCAGTTCTTC	CASSLGRYNEQFF
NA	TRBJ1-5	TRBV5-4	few	TGTGCCAGCAGTTCCTCTCAGGGGACGTACAATCAGCCCCAGCATTTT	CASSSSQGTYNQPQHF
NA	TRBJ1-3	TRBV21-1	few	TGTGCCAGCAGCAAAAGGGACAGCTCTGGAAACACCATATATTTT	CASSKRDSSGNTIYF
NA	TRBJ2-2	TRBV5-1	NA	TGCGCCAGCAGCTTGGCCTTAGATAACACCGGGGAGCTGTTTTTT	CASSLALDNTGELFF
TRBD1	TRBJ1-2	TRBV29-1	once	TGCAGCGTCACCAGATGGGACAGGGCCGATGGCTACACCTTC	CSVTRWDRADGYTF
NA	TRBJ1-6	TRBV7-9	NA	TGTGCCAGCAGCTTGGGGGGGCGTAATTCACCCCTCCACTTT	CASSLGGRNSPLHF
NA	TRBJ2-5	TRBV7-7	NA	TGTGCCAGCAGCTTAACGAATCTTGGAGGGCGCCAAGAGACCCAGTACTTC	CASSLTNLGGRQETQYF
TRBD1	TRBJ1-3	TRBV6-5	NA	TGTGCCAGCAGCCTTACAGGGGCTCCTGGAAACACCATATATTTT	CASSLTGAPGNTIYF
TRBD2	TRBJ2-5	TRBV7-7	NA	TGTGCTAGCAGCTTAAGTCTAGCGGGGGGGCCGCTCGTGGAGACCCAGTACTTC	CASSLSLAGGPLVETQYF
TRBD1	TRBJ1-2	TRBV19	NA	TGTGCCAGTAGTATCCACGGGACAGGGGATAACTATGGCTACACCTTC	CASSIHGTGDNYGYTF
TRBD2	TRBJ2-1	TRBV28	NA	TGTGCCAGCAGCCTTAGCGGGGGAACCTACAATGAGCAGTTCTTC	CASSLSGGTYNEQFF
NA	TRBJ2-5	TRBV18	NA	TGTGCCAGCTCACGGTCCAGGCAAGAGACCCAGTACTTC	CASSRSRQETQYF
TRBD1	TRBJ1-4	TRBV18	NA	TGTGCCAGCTCACCGCAAGGACAGGGTTCTAATGAAAAACTGTTTTTT	CASSPQGQGSNEKLFF
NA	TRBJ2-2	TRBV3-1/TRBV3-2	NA	TGTGCCAGCAGCCAAATCAGCGGCACCGGGGAGCTGTTTTTT	CASSQISGTGELFF
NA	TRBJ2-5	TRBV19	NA	TGTGCCAGTAGTATGATGGACAGCAAAGAGACCCAGTACTTC	CASSMMDSKETQYF
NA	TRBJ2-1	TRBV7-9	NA	TGTGCCAGCAGCTCGAATGAGCAGTTCTTC	CASSSNEQFF
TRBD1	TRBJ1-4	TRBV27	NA	TGTGCCAGCAGTGCTTCCCCGGGACAGGGGGTCTATGCAACTAATGAAAAACTGTTTTTT	CASSASPGQGVYATNEKLFF
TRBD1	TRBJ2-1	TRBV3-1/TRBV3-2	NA	TGTGCCAGCAGCCCGGGACAGGGGGCGGTCTATGAGCAGTTCTTC	CASSPGQGAVYEQFF
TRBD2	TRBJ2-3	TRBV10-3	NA	TGTGCCACGGGGACTAGCGGGGGGATAACAGATACGCAGTATTTT	CATGTSGGITDTQYF
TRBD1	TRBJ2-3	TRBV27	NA	TGTGCCAGCAGTTTATGGACAGGGTCAGGTCCAGATACGCAGTATTTT	CASSLWTGSGPDTQYF
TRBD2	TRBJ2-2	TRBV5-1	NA	TGCGCCAGCAGCCATGCGACTAGCGGGGGGTCTATTACCGGGGAGCTGTTTTTT	CASSHATSGGSITGELFF
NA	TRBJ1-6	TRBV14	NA	TGTGCCAGCAGCCGGGAGGGGGGTGTAAATTCACCCCTCCACTTT	CASSREGGVNSPLHF
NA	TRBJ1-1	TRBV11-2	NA	TGTGCCAGCAGCTTAACAGAGTTTGAAGCTTTCTTT	CASSLTEFEAFF
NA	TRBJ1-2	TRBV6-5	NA	TGTGCCAGCAGTCCCTCGGGACACCTTAACTATGGCTACACCTTC	CASSPSGHLNYGYTF